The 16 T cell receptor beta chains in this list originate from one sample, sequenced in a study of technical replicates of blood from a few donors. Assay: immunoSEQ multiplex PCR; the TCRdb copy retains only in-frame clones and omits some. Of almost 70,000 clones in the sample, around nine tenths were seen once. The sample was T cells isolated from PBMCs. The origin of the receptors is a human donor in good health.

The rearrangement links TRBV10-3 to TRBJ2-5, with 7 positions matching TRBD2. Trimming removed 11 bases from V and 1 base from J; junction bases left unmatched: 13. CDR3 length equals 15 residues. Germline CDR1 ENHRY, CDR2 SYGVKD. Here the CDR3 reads CAVSVLLAPQETQYF. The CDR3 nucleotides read TGTGCCGTCTCCGTTTTACTAGCGCCCCAAGAGACCCAGTACTTC.

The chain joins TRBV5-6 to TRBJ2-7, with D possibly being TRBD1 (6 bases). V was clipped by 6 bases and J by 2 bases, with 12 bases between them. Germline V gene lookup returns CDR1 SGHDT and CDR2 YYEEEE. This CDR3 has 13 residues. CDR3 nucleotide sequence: TGTGCCAGCACCGGGACACACACCTACGAGCAGTACTTC. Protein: CASTGTHTYEQYF. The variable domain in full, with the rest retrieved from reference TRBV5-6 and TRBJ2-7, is DAGVTQSPTHLIKTRGQQVTLRCSPKSGHDTVSWYQQALGQGPQFIFQYYEEEERQRGNFPDRFSGHQFPNYSSELNVNALLLGDSALYLCASTGTHTYEQYFGPGTRLTVT.

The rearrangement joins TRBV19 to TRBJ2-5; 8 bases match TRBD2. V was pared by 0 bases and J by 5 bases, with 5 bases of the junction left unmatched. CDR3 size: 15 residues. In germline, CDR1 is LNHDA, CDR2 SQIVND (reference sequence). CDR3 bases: TGTGCCAGTAGTATAGAACTAGCGGATGGGGAGACCCAGTACTTC. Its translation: CASSIELADGETQYF. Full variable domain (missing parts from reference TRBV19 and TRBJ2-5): DGGITQSPKYLFRKEGQNVTLSCEQNLNHDAMYWYRQDPGQGLRLIYYSQIVNDFQKGDIAEGYSVSREKKESFPLTVTSAQKNPTAFYLCASSIELADGETQYFGPGTRLLVL.

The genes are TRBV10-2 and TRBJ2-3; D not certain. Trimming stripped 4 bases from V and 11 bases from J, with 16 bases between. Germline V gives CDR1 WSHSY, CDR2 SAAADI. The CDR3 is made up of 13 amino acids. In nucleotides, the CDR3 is TGCGCCAGCAGTGCGATCCGCACAGATCGGCAGTATTTT. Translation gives CASSAIRTDRQYF.

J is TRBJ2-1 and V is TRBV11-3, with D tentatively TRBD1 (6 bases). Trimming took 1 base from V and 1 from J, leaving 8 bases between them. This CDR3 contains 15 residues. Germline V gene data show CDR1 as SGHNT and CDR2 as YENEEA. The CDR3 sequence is CASSLGTASYNEQFF. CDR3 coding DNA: TGTGCCAGCAGCTTAGGGACAGCTTCCTACAATGAGCAGTTCTTC.

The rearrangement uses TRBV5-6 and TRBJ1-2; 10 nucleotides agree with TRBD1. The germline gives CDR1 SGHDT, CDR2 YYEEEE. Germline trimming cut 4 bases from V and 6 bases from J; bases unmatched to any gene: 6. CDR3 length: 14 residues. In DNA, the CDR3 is TGTGCCAGCAGCCGAGACAGGGGGCGGGATGGCTACACCTTC. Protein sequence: CASSRDRGRDGYTF.

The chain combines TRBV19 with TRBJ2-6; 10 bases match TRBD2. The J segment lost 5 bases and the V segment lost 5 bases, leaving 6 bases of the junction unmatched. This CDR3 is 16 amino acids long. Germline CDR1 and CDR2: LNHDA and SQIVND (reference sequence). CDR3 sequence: CASSGLAGVRANVLTF. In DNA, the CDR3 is TGTGCCAGTAGTGGTCTAGCGGGAGTTAGGGCCAACGTCCTGACTTTC.

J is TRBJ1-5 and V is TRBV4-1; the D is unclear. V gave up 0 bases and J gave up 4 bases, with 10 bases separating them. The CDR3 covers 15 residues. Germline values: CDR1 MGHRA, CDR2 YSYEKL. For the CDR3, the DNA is TGCGCCAGCAGCCAAGATGGGCGGGGAAATCAGCCCCAGCATTTT. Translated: CASSQDGRGNQPQHF.

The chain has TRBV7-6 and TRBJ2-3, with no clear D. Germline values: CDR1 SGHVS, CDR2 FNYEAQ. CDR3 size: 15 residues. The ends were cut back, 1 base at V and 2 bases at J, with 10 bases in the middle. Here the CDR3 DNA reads TGTGCCAGCAGCTTAGTCGGTGCGATCACAGATACGCAGTATTTT. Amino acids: CASSLVGAITDTQYF.

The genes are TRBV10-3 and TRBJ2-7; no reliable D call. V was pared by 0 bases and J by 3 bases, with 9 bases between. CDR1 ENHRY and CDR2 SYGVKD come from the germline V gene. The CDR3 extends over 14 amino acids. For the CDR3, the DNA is TGTGCCATCAGTGAGTCGCAACTTATCTACGAGCAGTACTTC. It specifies CAISESQLIYEQYF.

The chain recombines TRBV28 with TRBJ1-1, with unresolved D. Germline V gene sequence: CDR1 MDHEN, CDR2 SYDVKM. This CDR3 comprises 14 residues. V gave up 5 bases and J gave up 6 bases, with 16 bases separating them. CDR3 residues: CASSLLKFWPEAFF. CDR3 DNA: TGTGCCAGCAGTCTCCTCAAGTTTTGGCCTGAAGCTTTCTTT.

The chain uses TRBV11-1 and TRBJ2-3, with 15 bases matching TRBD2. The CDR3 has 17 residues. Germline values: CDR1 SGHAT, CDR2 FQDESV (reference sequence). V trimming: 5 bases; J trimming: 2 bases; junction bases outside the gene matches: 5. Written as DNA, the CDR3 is TGTGCCAGCAGCCCTGGACTAGCGGGAGGGTACACAGATACGCAGTATTTT. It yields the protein CASSPGLAGGYTDTQYF.

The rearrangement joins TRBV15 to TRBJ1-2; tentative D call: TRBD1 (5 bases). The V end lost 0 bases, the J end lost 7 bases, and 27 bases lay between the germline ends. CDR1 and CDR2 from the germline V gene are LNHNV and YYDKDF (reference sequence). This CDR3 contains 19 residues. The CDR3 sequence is CATSRDSGTAGSKPSGYTF. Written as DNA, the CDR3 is TGTGCCACCAGCAGAGATTCGGGGACGGCCGGGAGCAAACCGTCTGGCTACACCTTC.

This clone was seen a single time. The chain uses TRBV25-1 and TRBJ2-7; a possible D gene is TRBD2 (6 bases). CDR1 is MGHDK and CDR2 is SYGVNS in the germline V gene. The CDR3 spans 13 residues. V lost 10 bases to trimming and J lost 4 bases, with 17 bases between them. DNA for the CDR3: TGTGCCACCCTAGGAGGGGAGTTGTACGAGCAGTACTTC. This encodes CATLGGELYEQYF.

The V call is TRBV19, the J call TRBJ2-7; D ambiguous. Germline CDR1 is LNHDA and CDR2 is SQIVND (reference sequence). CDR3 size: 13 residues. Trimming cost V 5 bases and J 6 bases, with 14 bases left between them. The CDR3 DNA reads TGTGCCAGTAGTTTCGGTCCTCTAGGCGAGCAGTACTTC. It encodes CASSFGPLGEQYF.

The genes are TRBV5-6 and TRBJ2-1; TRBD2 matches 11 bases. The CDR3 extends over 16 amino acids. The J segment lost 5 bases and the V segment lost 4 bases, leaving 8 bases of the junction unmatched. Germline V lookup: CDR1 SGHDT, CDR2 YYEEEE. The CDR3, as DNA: TGTGCCAGCAGCATAATGGGTAGCGGGAGGGACAATGAGCAGTTCTTC. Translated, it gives CASSIMGSGRDNEQFF.